A selection of T cell receptor beta chains follows, all from one sample in a study of cytomegalovirus exposure and HLA in healthy donors. The repertoire was sequenced with immunoSEQ multiplex PCR; TCRdb's copy has only in-frame clones and lacks some. The repertoire holds 250,000 to 350,000 clones, with about nine tenths as singletons. What was sequenced was PBMCs. The receptors derive from a man aged 35 to 55 in good health and CMV-seropositive. Each CDR3 is given with its conserved first and last residue. Each record gives: clone size, J gene, V gene, CDR3 length, CDR3 protein. Size values are once, few and many counts, or a class for expanded clones, and some rows have none.

>-|TRBJ2-1|TRBV6-9|17
CASSSYRGLTVYNEQFF
>-|TRBJ2-5|TRBV9|15
CASSVGRGLLETQYF
>-|TRBJ2-5|TRBV9|15
CASTRGGGVRETQYF
>-|TRBJ2-7|TRBV7-2|11
CASSLALEQYF
>-|TRBJ2-5|TRBV29-1|14
CSVAVRGHQETQYF
>-|TRBJ2-1|TRBV2|16
CASSGPLAGAGNEQFF
>once|TRBJ1-5|TRBV7-2|12
CASSRQGQPQHF
>-|TRBJ2-6|TRBV15|19
CATSRDLDRGLSGANVLTF
>many|TRBJ2-2|TRBV5-6|15
CASSSGQGDTGELFF
>-|TRBJ2-7|TRBV5-1|15
CASSPGTSGRYEQYF
>-|TRBJ1-4|TRBV27|15
CASSFRRLPNEKLFF
>-|TRBJ1-5|TRBV18|14
CASSMGGAPQSQHF
>-|-|TRBV7-2|14
CASRSTSQAYEQYF
>-|TRBJ2-2|TRBV19|19
CASSSILAGEWSDTGELFF
>-|TRBJ2-2|TRBV7-7|16
CASSPGLAGVTGELFF
>-|TRBJ2-1|TRBV7-3|15
CASSTTGDRFNEQFF
>-|TRBJ2-7|TRBV15|15
CATSRLRLAPEWQYF
>once|TRBJ2-1|TRBV19|14
CASSISRGPNEQFF
>-|TRBJ2-7|TRBV5-8|15
CASSLTGRGSYEQYF
>-|TRBJ1-2|TRBV7-9|16
CASSYRQGSAYYGYTF
>-|TRBJ2-5|TRBV7-3|15
CASSLMPRGRETQYF
>-|TRBJ1-2|TRBV5-1|12
CASSLGAYGYTF
>-|TRBJ2-7|TRBV28|11
CASSFSYEQYF
>-|TRBJ1-4|TRBV27|16
CASSPKGQDQNEKLFF
>few|TRBJ2-7|TRBV7-9|14
CSSTQTGIGHEQYF
>-|TRBJ1-1|TRBV5-4|14
CASSSRQGGTEAFF
>few|TRBJ1-3|TRBV6-5|13
CASRDRGGNTIYF
>-|TRBJ1-3|TRBV9|14
CASTPGESGNTIYF
>-|TRBJ1-2|TRBV28|14
CASSPGGTNYGYTF
>-|TRBJ2-7|TRBV2|13
CASSDDRGHEQYF
>-|TRBJ2-5|TRBV7-9|15
CASSSGLGVRETQYF
>-|TRBJ2-2|TRBV28|17
CASSLSALASLAGELFF
>once|TRBJ2-3|TRBV5-6|14
CASSLVAGGDTQYF